This T cell receptor beta chain was sequenced during a study of T cells in Graves' hyperthyroidism and ophthalmopathy. Regions amplified from RNA transcripts were the TCR beta CDR3 regions. Initially, a first-round RT-PCR of the TCR CDR3 employed the HTBI primer set. Each CDR3 protein gets one entry after TCRdb re-called the multiplex PCR reads with MiXCR. The table has 500,000 to 650,000 distinct CDR3 sequences, approximately 14% seen once. CDR1 and CDR2 (germline): WSHSY, SAAADI. There are 14 residues in the CDR3. J was trimmed by 0 bases and V by 8 bases; bases with no gene match: 5. In regard to this clonotype: Its antigen remains unknown.

General study results and limits: Ophthalmopathy was identified by the model a median roughly six months ahead of onset. Most thyroid clonotypes that were expanded above 0.001 also turned up in blood.

Exclusions: uncontrolled infection, other autoimmune disease, pregnancy, lactation. Orbital computed tomography, thyroid ultrasound, serum thyroxine and TRAb, and clinical symptoms together informed the diagnoses. The receptor was isolated from a woman aged 45-65 years with Graves' ophthalmopathy. The chain carries TRBV10-2 and TRBJ1-2; TRBD1 matches at 8 bases. The sequencing sample was made of blood. CDR3 in DNA: TGCGCCAGCGACACAGGGGGACCTAACTATGGCTACACCTTC. This encodes CASDTGGPNYGYTF.